These 15 T cell receptor beta chains were sequenced from one sample in a study of beta chain features in type 1 diabetes. As every portion of the isolated RNA was reverse transcribed, the sequencing read expressed TCRB transcripts. Sequencing used immunoSEQ multiplex PCR; TCRdb keeps in-frame clones, though not all of them. The profile shows about 270,000 clones, roughly 14% of them singletons. The sequencing sample was made of naive CD4+ T cells from blood. These receptors came from a woman aged 40-49 years in good health.

This clone was seen more than once but under ten times. The chain has TRBV19 and TRBJ2-1; no clear D. Germline assignment: CDR1 LNHDA and CDR2 SQIVND (reference sequence). Trimming took 7 bases from V and 6 from J, leaving 13 bases between them. The CDR3 spans 13 residues. This CDR3 is CASKPDFGNEQFF. For the CDR3, the DNA is TGTGCCAGTAAACCCGACTTCGGCAATGAGCAGTTCTTC.

The CDR3 DNA reads as TGTGCCAGCAGTTACGGTGGGACAGGGGGCGGCGAGCAGTACTTC. Protein: CASSYGGTGGGEQYF. The J gene is TRBJ2-7, the V gene TRBV6-5, with 12 positions matching TRBD1. The germline V gene has CDR1 MNHEY and CDR2 SVGAGI. J gave up 6 bases and V 2 bases, and 5 bases lay outside the gene matches. This CDR3 comprises 15 residues.

The rearrangement joins TRBV10-3 to TRBJ2-5; TRBD2 matches 10 bases. The CDR3 spans 15 residues. Looked up from germline, CDR1 is ENHRY and CDR2 is SYGVKD. V gave up 2 bases and J gave up 7 bases; unmatched junction bases: 7. The CDR3 nucleotides read TGTGCCATCAGTGAGCGAGCGGGGGGGGTGGGGACCCAGTACTTC. Protein sequence: CAISERAGGVGTQYF.

The chain couples TRBV7-8 to TRBJ1-5; D remains unclear. CDR1 is SGHVS and CDR2 is FQNEAQ in the germline V gene. V dropped 0 bases and J dropped 1 base, with 13 bases sitting between them. The CDR3 loop spans 17 amino acids. The chain's CDR3 is CASSLAQHIRSNQPQHF. CDR3 DNA sequence: TGTGCCAGCAGCTTAGCACAGCACATTAGGAGCAATCAGCCCCAGCATTTT.

CDR3 DNA: TGTGCCAGCAGCCATCGGGGGGGTACCGGGGAGCTGTTTTTT. Its protein is CASSHRGGTGELFF. The chain couples TRBV6-5 to TRBJ2-2; TRBD2 matches at 8 bases. J gave up 5 bases and V 6 bases, and 5 bases lay outside the gene matches. Germline values: CDR1 MNHEY, CDR2 SVGAGI. The CDR3 contains 14 residues.

The chain combines TRBV20-1 with TRBJ2-3; possible D gene TRBD2, 5 bases. This CDR3 comprises 11 residues. Germline V gene sequence: CDR1 DFQATT, CDR2 SNEGSKA (reference sequence). CDR3 coding DNA: TGCAGCGCAACGAGGGCAGATACGCAGTATTTT. It specifies CSATRADTQYF.

CDR3 sequence (DNA): TGTGCCAGCTCACCGAGGACGGGACAACAAGAGACCCAGTACTTC. As protein: CASSPRTGQQETQYF. V is TRBV18 and J is TRBJ2-5; TRBD1 is a possible D gene (6 bases). Trimming removed 3 bases at V and 2 bases at J, with 13 bases between. This CDR3 contains 15 residues. Germline V gene data show CDR1 as KGHSH and CDR2 as LQKENI. The variable domain in full, completed from reference TRBV18 and TRBJ2-5, reads NAGVMQNPRHLVRRRGQEARLRCSPMKGHSHVYWYRQLPEEGLKFMVYLQKENIIDESGMPKERFSAEFPKEGPSILRIQQVVRGDSAAYFCASSPRTGQQETQYFGPGTRLLVL.

In this sample, this clone turned up a few times. The gene calls are TRBV19 and TRBJ1-1; 7 bases match TRBD1. The length of the CDR3 is 14 residues. The germline gives CDR1 LNHDA, CDR2 SQIVND (reference sequence). J was trimmed by 1 base and V by 7 bases; bases with no gene match: 6. The CDR3 DNA reads as TGTGCCAGTACCCGGACAGGCGAGAACACTGAAGCTTTCTTT. This encodes CASTRTGENTEAFF. Based on the CDR3 plus reference TRBV19 and TRBJ1-1, the full variable domain is DGGITQSPKYLFRKEGQNVTLSCEQNLNHDAMYWYRQDPGQGLRLIYYSQIVNDFQKGDIAEGYSVSREKKESFPLTVTSAQKNPTAFYLCASTRTGENTEAFFGQGTRLTVV.

This clone appeared a few times. The chain couples TRBV2 to TRBJ2-3; 7 bases line up with TRBD1. The germline V gene encodes CDR1 SNHLY and CDR2 FYNNEI. V shed 6 bases and J 6 bases; nucleotides not matched to a gene: 9. This CDR3 is 14 amino acids long. The CDR3 bases are TGTGCCAGCAGCCTCGCGACAGGGATTGATACGCAGTATTTT. This translates into CASSLATGIDTQYF. Full variable domain (missing parts from reference TRBV2 and TRBJ2-3): EPEVTQTPSHQVTQMGQEVILRCVPISNHLYFYWYRQILGQKVEFLVSFYNNEISEKSEIFDDQFSVERPDGSNFTLKIRSTKLEDSAMYFCASSLATGIDTQYFGPGTRLTVL.

The chain couples TRBV25-1 to TRBJ1-1, with 7 bases matching TRBD1. CDR3 size: 13 residues. The germline CDR1 and CDR2 sequences are MGHDK and SYGVNS. V lost 6 bases, J lost 5 bases, and 6 bases stayed unmatched. Written as DNA, the CDR3 is TGTGCCAGCAGCATACAGGGGAGGACTGAAGCTTTCTTT. Residues: CASSIQGRTEAFF. Looking up the rest from reference TRBV25-1 and TRBJ1-1 gives the full variable domain: EADIYQTPRYLVIGTGKKITLECSQTMGHDKMYWYQQDPGMELHLIHYSYGVNSTEKGDLSSESTVSRIRTEHFPLTLESARPSHTSQYLCASSIQGRTEAFFGQGTRLTVV.

Here the CDR3 DNA reads TGTGCCAGTACAGGGTTGGTTTTGTCACCCCTCCACTTT. Residues: CASTGLVLSPLHF. The chain joins TRBV7-2 to TRBJ1-6; D possibly corresponds to TRBD1 (6 bases). The CDR3 loop spans 13 amino acids. Germline V gene data show CDR1 as SGHTA and CDR2 as FQGNSA. V was trimmed by 9 bases and J by 10 bases, leaving 16 bases between them.

This clone was counted between two and nine times. CDR3 in DNA: TGTGCCAGCAGCTCCGTCCCGGGGGAAGAGACCCAGTACTTC. This gives the protein CASSSVPGEETQYF. V usage is TRBV7-2 and J usage is TRBJ2-5; a possible D gene is TRBD2 (6 bases). Germline V gene lookup returns CDR1 SGHTA and CDR2 FQGNSA. Trimming left V 4 bases short and J 3 bases short, with 12 bases between. The length of the CDR3 is 14 residues. Looking up the rest from reference TRBV7-2 and TRBJ2-5 gives the full variable domain: GAGVSQSPSNKVTEKGKDVELRCDPISGHTALYWYRQSLGQGLEFLIYFQGNSAPDKSGLPSDRFSAERTGGSVSTLTIQRTQQEDSAVYLCASSSVPGEETQYFGPGTRLLVL.

V and J are TRBV9 and TRBJ2-1; 8 bases line up with TRBD2. With 0 bases clipped from V and 8 bases from J, the junction kept 4 bases outside the gene matches. Germline lookup yields CDR1 SGDLS and CDR2 YYNGEE. The CDR3 totals 14 residues. CDR3 region: CASSVGATSDEQFF. The CDR3 DNA reads as TGTGCCAGCAGCGTAGGGGCGACTAGCGATGAGCAGTTCTTC.

CDR3 region: CASSSLRRAIAKNIQYF. The CDR3 coding sequence is TGTGCCAGCAGCTCCCTGAGGAGGGCGATAGCCAAAAACATTCAGTACTTC. V is TRBV21-1 and J is TRBJ2-4; TRBD2 is the table's D call, not checked against the DNA. TRBV21-1 is deemed a pseudogene. The CDR3 extends over 17 amino acids.

V is TRBV29-1 and J is TRBJ1-1, with D uncertain. The length of the CDR3 is 10 residues. The germline V gene encodes CDR1 SQVTM and CDR2 ANQGSEA. Deletions cut 8 bases from V and 5 bases from J, with 9 bases between. The CDR3 sequence: CSPSRTEAFF. CDR3 in DNA: TGCAGCCCCTCTCGGACTGAAGCTTTCTTT.